This TCR beta chain stems from a study of blood T cell repertoires in COVID-19. Background on the study: Samples representing acute and convalescent COVID-19 were sourced from the United States, Italy and Spain. PBMCs, B-cell-depleted T cells, or T cells were the source of the cDNA or gDNA that made up the material.

How the authors handled the data: Quantification of nucleated cells was approximated via reference gene primer amplification. TCRdb's table, derived via immunoSEQ multiplex PCR, lists solely in-frame clones and lacks some. That table supplies the V and J calls and clone size; D and trimming were determined from the DNA. The repertoire holds roughly 250,000 clones, with approximately 91% as singletons. This CDR3 has 14 residues. The chain carries TRBV21-1 and TRBJ2-7; the D call of TRBD2 is as the table states it, not checked on the DNA. TRBV21-1 is recorded as a pseudogene. The TCR was taken from a man younger than 45 with COVID-19, enrolled during active disease. The sample consisted of peripheral blood. CDR3 in DNA: TGTGCCAGCAATGGACTAGCCTTGTCCTACGAGCAGTACTTC. The encoded protein is CASNGLALSYEQYF.